The 9 T cell receptor beta chains in this list originate from one sample, sequenced in a study of T cell responses to AZD1222 COVID-19 vaccine. The repertoire was sequenced with immunoSEQ multiplex PCR; TCRdb's copy has only in-frame clones and lacks some. Of some 140,000 clones listed, roughly 85% are singletons. The starting material was peripheral blood, obtained 28 days after the second dose of the MenACWY control vaccine. The receptor source for this set is an adult who received the MenACWY meningococcal vaccine as a control.

This clone came up once. The chain has TRBV28 and TRBJ2-7; D call uncertain. The V end was cut by 3 bases, the J end by 1 base, with 7 bases between. This CDR3 contains 13 residues. From germline, CDR1 is MDHEN and CDR2 SYDVKM. Written as DNA, the CDR3 is TGTGCCAGCAGTTTTCGTAGGTCCTACGAGCAGTACGTC. Protein product: CASSFRRSYEQYV.

The chain joins TRBV19 to TRBJ2-7; TRBD1 might be the D (6 bases). V was pared by 6 bases and J by 3 bases, with 15 bases between. The CDR3 extends over 14 amino acids. From germline, CDR1 is LNHDA and CDR2 SQIVND (reference sequence). The CDR3 DNA follows: TGTGCCAGTAGCCGCGGACAGAGACTCTACGAGCAGTACTTC. Encoded protein: CASSRGQRLYEQYF.

V gene TRBV14 combines with J gene TRBJ1-4; tentative D call: TRBD1 (6 bases). The CDR3 contains 16 residues. The germline V and J ends were trimmed by 2 bases and 4 bases, with 14 bases remaining between them. CDR1 and CDR2 from the germline V gene are SGHDN and FVKESK. CDR3 region: CASSQRPDRNNEKLFF. The CDR3 bases are TGTGCCAGCAGCCAACGACCTGACAGGAATAATGAAAAACTGTTTTTT.

This clone was counted a single time. The chain has TRBV19 and TRBJ2-5; the D call may be TRBD1 or TRBD2 (5 bases each). CDR1 and CDR2 (germline): LNHDA, SQIVND (reference sequence). The CDR3 is made up of 12 amino acids. The V end was cut by 4 bases, the J end by 2 bases, with 5 bases between. The chain's CDR3 is CASSRGQETQYF. As DNA, the CDR3 is TGTGCCAGTAGTAGGGGGCAAGAGACCCAGTACTTC.

This chain's CDR3 is CSASWETEQYF. The CDR3 DNA reads TGCAGTGCTAGTTGGGAAACCGAGCAGTACTTC. This sequence joins TRBV20-1 and TRBJ2-7; D gene unclear. V lost 3 bases and J lost 6, with 9 bases in between. CDR1 and CDR2 from the germline V gene are DFQATT and SNEGSKA (reference sequence). The CDR3 sequence is 11 residues long.

The chain uses TRBV11-2 and TRBJ2-7, with D tentatively TRBD2 (5 bases). The CDR3 extends over 10 amino acids. In germline, CDR1 is SGHAT, CDR2 FQNNGV. V dropped 6 bases and J dropped 6 bases, with 6 bases sitting between them. This chain's CDR3 is CASSAGEQYF. Here the CDR3 DNA reads TGTGCCAGCAGTGCGGGCGAGCAGTACTTC.

The chain's CDR3 is CASTLLPSPGELFF. The CDR3 DNA sequence: TGTGCCAGTACCTTACTCCCTAGCCCCGGGGAGCTGTTTTTT. The rearrangement links TRBV19 to TRBJ2-2; possible D gene TRBD2, 5 bases. The CDR3 extends over 14 amino acids. Germline-derived CDR1 and CDR2 are LNHDA and SQIVND (reference sequence). Trimming removed 7 bases at V and 6 bases at J, with 15 bases between.

The chain uses TRBV7-3 and TRBJ2-5; the D gene is possibly TRBD2 (5 bases). Germline assignment: CDR1 SGHTA and CDR2 FQGTGA. The CDR3 has 13 residues. The germline V and J ends were trimmed by 5 bases and 3 bases, with 10 bases remaining between them. In DNA, the CDR3 is TGTGCCAGCAGCCCACCCGGGGAAGAGACCCAGTACTTC. Protein: CASSPPGEETQYF.

The chain is built from TRBV28 and TRBJ2-7; D assignment may be TRBD1 or TRBD2 (6 bases each). CDR3 length equals 13 residues. Germline V gene lookup returns CDR1 MDHEN and CDR2 SYDVKM. V was cut by 4 bases and J by 7 bases, with 14 bases left in between. CDR3: CASSSWGAGEQYV. CDR3 nucleotides: TGTGCCAGCAGTTCCTGGGGGGCGGGGGAGCAGTACGTC.